Following are 29 T cell receptor beta chains from one sample sequenced in a study of T cells in Graves' hyperthyroidism and ophthalmopathy. Amplified TCR beta CDR3 regions derived from RNA transcripts. Primed by the HTBI set, a first-round RT-PCR was run on the TCR CDR3. TCRdb used MiXCR to reprocess the multiplex PCR reads, holding one entry per CDR3 protein. Here the sample spans more than 350,000 distinct CDR3 sequences, 15% being singletons. Source material: blood. The receptors stem from a woman in her sixties with Graves' ophthalmopathy.

The J gene is TRBJ2-3, the V gene TRBV6-2 or TRBV6-3; the D gene is possibly TRBD1 (5 bases). This CDR3 has 14 residues. The ends were cut back, 8 bases at V and 2 bases at J, with 14 bases in the middle. The germline gives CDR1 MNHEY, CDR2 SVGEGT. The CDR3 bases are TGTGCCAGCGCACAGGACCTTCCCACAGATACGCAGTATTTT. Translating it yields CASAQDLPTDTQYF.

About this clonotype: This could be a read error, since a much larger clone is one nucleotide away. The chain combines TRBV5-1 with TRBJ1-4; D call uncertain. V was pared by 4 bases and J by 0 bases, with 16 bases between. Germline V gene sequence: CDR1 SGHRS, CDR2 YFSETQ. The CDR3 is 17 residues long. CDR3 bases: TGCGCCAGCAGCCCGCCCCCAGATGATCCAACTAATGAAAAACTGTTTTTT. It translates to CASSPPPDDPTNEKLFF.

This clonotype was picked up a small number of times. The chain joins TRBV5-8 to TRBJ2-7; 9 bases line up with TRBD2. This CDR3 contains 15 residues. Germline-derived CDR1 and CDR2 are SGHTS and YDEGEE. Trimming took 3 bases from V and 5 from J; bases not matched to a gene: 9. CDR3 protein: CASSSISGSYHEQYF. In nucleotides, the CDR3 is TGTGCCAGCAGCTCGATTAGCGGGAGCTACCACGAGCAGTACTTC.

The chain is built from TRBV20-1 and TRBJ1-4; 9 bases agree with TRBD1. The CDR3 runs 13 residues. Germline CDR1 DFQATT, CDR2 SNEGSKA (reference sequence). With 6 bases clipped from V and 5 bases from J, the junction kept 4 bases outside the gene matches. CDR3: CSARGQGNEKLFF. In DNA, the CDR3 is TGCAGTGCCCGGGGACAGGGAAATGAAAAACTGTTTTTT.

The chain recombines TRBV4-2 with TRBJ2-3; 8 nucleotides agree with TRBD2. CDR1 LGHNA and CDR2 YNFKEQ come from the germline V gene. The V gene end was trimmed by 7 bases and the J gene end by 0 bases; junction bases not matched to a gene: 9. The CDR3 runs 16 residues. The DNA for the CDR3 is TGTGCCAGCACCCCAAGTACTAGCGGTAGCACAGATACGCAGTATTTT. Its translation is CASTPSTSGSTDTQYF.

Ten or more counts support this clonotype. The chain recombines TRBV9 with TRBJ2-7, with D perhaps TRBD1 or TRBD2 (5 bases each). CDR1 SGDLS and CDR2 YYNGEE come from the germline V gene. CDR3 length: 16 amino acids. Trimming left V 0 bases short and J 0 bases short, with 13 bases between. As DNA, the CDR3 is TGTGCCAGCAGCGTAGGGGGCCTAGCACACTCCTACGAGCAGTACTTC. As protein: CASSVGGLAHSYEQYF.

This clonotype occurred a few times. The chain combines TRBV30 with TRBJ1-5, with TRBD1 matching 9 bases. CDR1 is GTSNPN, CDR2 SVGIG, per germline (reference sequence). The CDR3 loop spans 15 amino acids. Trimming removed 5 bases from V and 6 bases from J; junction bases left unmatched: 11. The CDR3 nucleotides are TGTGCCTGGGACCGCCCGGGACAGGGAAGTCAGCCCCAGCATTTT. It yields the protein CAWDRPGQGSQPQHF.

J is TRBJ1-1 and V is TRBV6-1; D remains unclear. Germline-derived CDR1 and CDR2 are MNHNS and SASEGT. CDR3 length: 14 amino acids. Trimming removed 6 bases at V and 1 base at J, with 12 bases between. CDR3 sequence: CASSPRLSNTEAFF. The DNA for the CDR3 is TGTGCCAGCAGCCCCCGACTCTCGAACACTGAAGCTTTCTTT.

At least ten counts were recorded for this clonotype. Here the CDR3 DNA reads TGTGCCAGCAGTGAAATCATGACAGGGGATAATCAGCCCCAGCATTTT. Translation gives CASSEIMTGDNQPQHF. J is TRBJ1-5 and V is TRBV2, with 8 bases fitting TRBD1. Trimming took 2 bases from V and 4 from J; bases not matched to a gene: 7. CDR3 length: 16 residues. Per the germline V gene, CDR1 is SNHLY and CDR2 is FYNNEI.

This clonotype was found many times. The CDR3 DNA reads TGTGCCAGCAGCCCCCTGGATAGCGGGAGGGGGTCACCCGAGCAGTACTTC. Encoded protein: CASSPLDSGRGSPEQYF. The chain is built from TRBV7-8 and TRBJ2-7; TRBD2 agrees at 11 bases. Trimming at V came to 5 bases and at J to 6 bases, leaving 15 bases not matched to a gene. This CDR3 comprises 17 residues. Germline V gene lookup returns CDR1 SGHVS and CDR2 FQNEAQ.

This chain links TRBV2 with TRBJ1-5; 10 bases agree with TRBD1. The germline V gene has CDR1 SNHLY and CDR2 FYNNEI. This CDR3 spans 15 amino acids. J was trimmed by 6 bases and V by 6 bases; bases with no gene match: 8. CDR3 coding DNA: TGTGCCAGCAGAGCCGGGACAGGGGTTGGTCAGCCCCAGCATTTT. This translates into CASRAGTGVGQPQHF.

This rearrangement joins TRBV25-1 to TRBJ1-4, with TRBD1 identical over 9 bases. This CDR3 contains 16 residues. From germline, CDR1 is MGHDK and CDR2 SYGVNS. V shed 6 bases and J 10 bases; nucleotides not matched to a gene: 15. In nucleotides, the CDR3 is TGTGCCAGCAGCCACCCGGGAGGGACAGGGAACGCAAAACTGTTTTTT. Protein product: CASSHPGGTGNAKLFF.

Details on this clonotype: The junction does not match germline at one end; this may be a read error. The V gene is TRBV18, the J gene TRBJ2-2; D is ambiguous. This CDR3 is built from 13 residues. CDR1 and CDR2 from the germline V gene are KGHSH and LQKENI. CDR3 sequence reads: CVSSPLNTGELFF. CDR3 DNA: TGTGTCAGCTCACCACTAAATACCGGGGAGCTGTTTTTT.

The rearrangement uses TRBV30 and TRBJ1-2; D unclear. V was shortened by 2 bases and J by 6 bases, with 13 bases between the two germline ends. This CDR3 comprises 13 residues. Germline V gene data show CDR1 as GTSNPN and CDR2 as SVGIG (reference sequence). CDR3 sequence reads: CAWSFGENNGYTF. As DNA, the CDR3 is TGTGCCTGGAGTTTCGGGGAAAACAATGGCTACACCTTC. Full variable domain (missing parts from reference TRBV30 and TRBJ1-2): SQTIHQWPATLVQPVGSPLSLECTVEGTSNPNLYWYRQAAGRGLQLLFYSVGIGQISSEVPQNLSASRPQDRQFILSSKKLLLSDSGFYLCAWSFGENNGYTFGSGTRLTVV.

In this sample, this clonotype turned up many times. The V call is TRBV12-5, the J call TRBJ1-5; 8 positions agree with TRBD1. Germline V gene data show CDR1 as LGHNT and CDR2 as FRNRAP. The CDR3 loop spans 15 amino acids. The trim removed 0 bases at V and 5 bases at J, leaving 3 bases unmatched. CDR3 region: CASGLVLTGDQPQHF. CDR3 in DNA: TGTGCTAGTGGTTTGGTTCTGACAGGGGATCAGCCCCAGCATTTT.

The V and J genes are TRBV3-1 and TRBJ2-4; D possibly uses TRBD1 or TRBD2 (5 bases each). The V and J ends lost 1 base and 0 bases respectively, with 13 bases between them. The CDR3 consists of 17 residues. Germline lookup yields CDR1 LGHDT and CDR2 YNNKEL (reference sequence). CDR3 in DNA: TGTGCCAGCAGCCAAGGCATCAGGGCGGGAGCCAAAAACATTCAGTACTTC. Translated, it gives CASSQGIRAGAKNIQYF. Together with reference TRBV3-1 and TRBJ2-4, the CDR3 gives the full variable domain: DTAVSQTPKYLVTQMGNDKSIKCEQNLGHDTMYWYKQDSKKFLKIMFSYNNKELIINETVPNRFSPKSPDKAHLNLHINSLELGDSAVYFCASSQGIRAGAKNIQYFGAGTRLSVL.

This clonotype was observed at least ten times. This chain connects TRBV18 to TRBJ2-7; D is perhaps TRBD1 (5 bases). The CDR3 consists of 15 residues. CDR1 and CDR2 from the germline V gene are KGHSH and LQKENI. Trimming pared 5 bases from V and 0 bases from J, leaving 14 bases between. The CDR3 coding sequence is TGTGCCAGCTCATCAAAAGGGCAGGGCTCCTACGAGCAGTACTTC. Protein: CASSSKGQGSYEQYF.

The V call is TRBV29-1, the J call TRBJ2-7, with TRBD2 matching over 12 bases. Germline lookup yields CDR1 SQVTM and CDR2 ANQGSEA. The CDR3 runs 15 residues. V was clipped by 6 bases and J by 3 bases; unmatched bases: 9. In DNA form, the CDR3 reads TGCAGCGTGTTGGGACTAGCGGGTCGGAACTACGAGCAGTACTTC. It specifies CSVLGLAGRNYEQYF.

This chain joins TRBV28 and TRBJ2-1; D gene unclear. V was cut by 1 base and J by 6 bases, with 13 bases left in between. CDR3 length: 15 amino acids. The germline gives CDR1 MDHEN, CDR2 SYDVKM. CDR3 loop: CASSLSLFRVNEQFF. The CDR3 bases are TGTGCCAGCAGTTTATCGCTTTTTCGGGTCAATGAGCAGTTCTTC. Based on the CDR3 plus reference TRBV28 and TRBJ2-1, the full variable domain is DVKVTQSSRYLVKRTGEKVFLECVQDMDHENMFWYRQDPGLGLRLIYFSYDVKMKEKGDIPEGYSVSREKKERFSLILESASTNQTSMYLCASSLSLFRVNEQFFGPGTRLTVL.

The chain joins TRBV7-3 to TRBJ2-2; 13 bases fit TRBD2. The CDR3 has 17 residues. The ends lost 3 bases at V and 6 bases at J; junction bases unmatched: 7. Germline V lookup: CDR1 SGHTA, CDR2 FQGTGA. The CDR3 DNA reads as TGTGCCAGCAGCTTCACTAGCGGGAGGGCCGCCGCCGGGGAGCTGTTTTTT. Protein: CASSFTSGRAAAGELFF.

This clonotype was found many times. V usage is TRBV28 and J usage is TRBJ2-7, with 7 nucleotides matching TRBD2. The CDR3 is made up of 17 amino acids. Germline V gene lookup returns CDR1 MDHEN and CDR2 SYDVKM. Unmatched junction bases numbered 18, after V lost 5 bases and J lost 5 bases. CDR3: CASSLVGLGDYLDEQYF. CDR3 DNA: TGTGCCAGCAGTCTCGTAGGGTTAGGGGACTATCTCGACGAGCAGTACTTC.

The chain uses TRBV10-2 and TRBJ1-3, with D possibly matching TRBD1 (6 bases). With 10 bases removed from V and 4 bases from J, the gap between germline ends came to 17 bases. CDR3 length equals 14 residues. Germline CDR1 and CDR2: WSHSY and SAAADI. The CDR3 loop reads CATRGGGLGNTIYF. As DNA, the CDR3 is TGCGCCACCAGAGGTGGGGGGCTCGGAAACACCATATATTTT.

This clonotype was counted at least ten times. The V call is TRBV28, the J call TRBJ2-3; D possibly corresponds to TRBD2 (6 bases). V was shortened by 1 base and J by 0 bases, with 20 bases between the two germline ends. CDR3 length: 19 residues. Germline V lookup: CDR1 MDHEN, CDR2 SYDVKM. The CDR3 nucleotides are TGTGCCAGCAGTTTATATTCCTCCGGGGGAACCTCTAGCACAGATACGCAGTATTTT. Amino acid sequence: CASSLYSSGGTSSTDTQYF.

This chain joins TRBV2 and TRBJ1-1, with D perhaps matching TRBD1 (5 bases). Trimming shortened V by 5 bases and J by 0 bases, and 16 bases separated the two germline ends. Germline V lookup: CDR1 SNHLY, CDR2 FYNNEI. This CDR3 contains 16 residues. The CDR3 DNA sequence: TGTGCCAGCAGTTGGGGCCAGGTCCTAATGAACACTGAAGCTTTCTTT. It specifies CASSWGQVLMNTEAFF.

This clonotype was detected many times. The J gene is TRBJ2-7, the V gene TRBV28, with D possibly matching TRBD2 (7 bases). The germline V gene has CDR1 MDHEN and CDR2 SYDVKM. This CDR3 contains 12 residues. V gave up 8 bases and J gave up 6 bases, with 14 bases separating them. Here the CDR3 DNA reads TGTGCCAGCCGGCAGGGGAGGGGCGAGCAGTACTTC. It yields the protein CASRQGRGEQYF.

J is TRBJ2-5 and V is TRBV3-1, with 11 nucleotides matching TRBD2. This CDR3 comprises 19 residues. The ends lost 4 bases at V and 2 bases at J; junction bases unmatched: 15. The germline V gene encodes CDR1 LGHDT and CDR2 YNNKEL (reference sequence). The CDR3 protein is CASSPDTSGSFGRQETQYF. The CDR3 nucleotides read TGTGCCAGCAGCCCCGACACTAGCGGGAGTTTCGGTAGGCAAGAGACCCAGTACTTC.

At least ten counts were recorded for this clonotype. In DNA form, the CDR3 reads TGTGCCAGCAGTTTGTCCGGGTTCGGTCGCGAGCAGTACTTC. This gives the protein CASSLSGFGREQYF. The J gene is TRBJ2-7, the V gene TRBV12-3 or TRBV12-4; no definite D call. This CDR3 spans 14 amino acids. Trimming shortened V by 3 bases and J by 6 bases, and 15 bases separated the two germline ends.

This clonotype was seen only a few times. J is TRBJ2-7 and V is TRBV6-1; D is unresolved. The germline V gene encodes CDR1 MNHNS and CDR2 SASEGT. This CDR3 has 11 amino acids. V was cut by 7 bases and J by 6 bases, with 10 bases left in between. This CDR3 is CASMSLAEQYF. In DNA form, the CDR3 reads TGTGCCAGCATGTCCCTGGCCGAGCAGTACTTC.

This clonotype was counted a few times. This sequence joins TRBV7-9 and TRBJ1-5; D may be TRBD1 (6 bases). V lost 1 base and J lost 2, with 9 bases in between. The CDR3 consists of 15 residues. The germline V gene has CDR1 SEHNR and CDR2 FQNEAQ (reference sequence). The CDR3 DNA reads TGTGCCAGCAGCTTAGACCCAGGGGGCAATCAGCCCCAGCATTTT. Its protein product is CASSLDPGGNQPQHF. Drawing the rest from reference TRBV7-9 and TRBJ1-5, the complete variable domain is DTGVSQNPRHKITKRGQNVTFRCDPISEHNRLYWYRQTLGQGPEFLTYFQNEAQLEKSRLLSDRFSAERPKGSFSTLEIQRTEQGDSAMYLCASSLDPGGNQPQHFGDGTRLSIL.